Listed below are T cell receptor beta chains from one sample, sequenced in a study of T cells in Graves' hyperthyroidism and ophthalmopathy. TCRdb re-called the multiplex PCR reads with MiXCR, one entry per CDR3 protein. The profile shows 250,000 to 350,000 distinct CDR3 sequences, around 17% of them singletons. The source material was blood. The source is a man aged 25-45 years with Graves' hyperthyroidism. Both conserved end residues are part of each CDR3. A D gene is named only where the DNA matches it firmly. Clone size is given for some rows only: seen once, a few or many times, or a class if the clone is expanded.

TRBD2,TRBJ2-1,few,TRBV7-9,CASSLGSSGKEQFF,TGTGCCAGCAGCTTAGGGTCTAGCGGGAAGGAGCAGTTCTTC
TRBD1,TRBJ2-2,many,TRBV2,CASSEALPGQANTGELFF,TGTGCCAGCAGTGAAGCGCTTCCGGGACAGGCGAACACCGGGGAGCTGTTTTTT
-,TRBJ2-7,many,TRBV7-2,CASSLAGTPGRLREQYF,TGTGCCAGCAGCTTAGCGGGTACCCCGGGAAGACTCCGCGAGCAGTACTTC
TRBD1,TRBJ1-4,-,TRBV20-1,CSAETGGAEKLFF,TGCAGTGCTGAGACAGGGGGCGCTGAAAAACTGTTTTTT
TRBD1,TRBJ2-2,-,TRBV11-1,CASRMTGGRTGELFF,TGTGCCAGCAGAATGACAGGGGGCCGAACCGGGGAGCTGTTTTTT
-,TRBJ2-3,-,TRBV29-1,CSVSGSGVPGTQYF,TGCAGCGTTTCGGGCAGCGGAGTCCCAGGTACGCAGTATTTT
-,TRBJ2-3,many,TRBV10-3,CAIKGVGNSGGTQYF,TGTGCCATCAAGGGTGTCGGGAATTCCGGGGGTACGCAGTATTTT
-,TRBJ2-5,-,TRBV29-1,CSADGVQVGLNLETQYF,TGCAGCGCAGACGGAGTCCAGGTCGGGCTGAATTTAGAGACCCAGTACTTC
TRBD2,TRBJ2-5,many,TRBV20-1,CSARDGAGGEETQYF,TGCAGTGCTAGAGATGGAGCGGGAGGCGAAGAGACCCAGTACTTC
TRBD1,TRBJ2-7,many,TRBV18,CASSSTTGAYEQYF,TGTGCCAGCTCATCTACGACAGGGGCCTACGAGCAGTACTTC
-,TRBJ2-7,many,TRBV20-1,CSARGRRDYEQYF,TGCAGTGCTAGAGGGCGACGGGACTACGAGCAGTACTTC
TRBD2,TRBJ2-7,many,TRBV5-1,CASSTGGLAGGASYEQYF,TGCGCCAGCAGCACCGGTGGACTAGCGGGAGGAGCATCCTACGAGCAGTACTTC
-,TRBJ1-1,many,TRBV10-3,CAISESGSTEAFF,TGTGCCATCAGTGAGTCGGGGAGCACTGAAGCTTTCTTT
-,TRBJ2-1,-,TRBV12-3/TRBV12-4,CASTRHADDEQFF,TGTGCCAGCACTCGTCATGCCGACGATGAGCAGTTCTTC
TRBD1,TRBJ1-5,many,TRBV2,CASSANPGQGNF,TGTGCCAGCAGTGCTAACCCGGGACAGGGGAATTTT
-,TRBJ2-5,many,TRBV20-1,CSARHRELRETQYF,TGCAGTGCTAGACACCGGGAGCTGCGAGAGACCCAGTACTTC
TRBD2,TRBJ2-7,-,TRBV19,CASSMTSGSYEQYF,TGTGCCAGTAGTATGACTAGCGGGTCCTACGAGCAGTACTTC
-,TRBJ2-2,many,TRBV6-6,CASSYYPRVNTGELFF,TGTGCCAGCAGTTACTATCCTAGGGTGAACACCGGGGAGCTGTTTTTT
-,TRBJ2-5,-,TRBV18,CASSPTAEETQYF,TGTGCCAGCTCACCAACAGCAGAAGAGACCCAGTACTTC
-,TRBJ2-1,many,TRBV2,CASSEAERIKQFF,TGTGCCAGCAGTGAGGCAGAGCGGATCAAGCAGTTCTTC
-,TRBJ2-2,few,TRBV19,CASSQGARNTGELFF,TGTGCCAGTAGTCAAGGGGCCCGGAACACCGGGGAGCTGTTTTTT
TRBD1,TRBJ1-2,many,TRBV5-1,CASSPGQRPYGYTF,TGCGCCAGCAGCCCGGGACAGAGACCCTATGGCTACACCTTC
-,TRBJ1-2,few,TRBV29-1,CSVEDLGSYYGYTF,TGCAGCGTTGAAGATCTTGGCAGCTACTATGGCTACACCTTC
-,TRBJ2-6,few,TRBV6-5,CASSYSRPGANVLTF,TGTGCCAGCAGTTACTCTCGGCCTGGGGCCAACGTCCTGACTTTC
TRBD1,TRBJ2-1,few,TRBV10-1,CASSEDREYNEQFF,TGCGCCAGCAGTGAGGACAGGGAATACAATGAGCAGTTCTTC
TRBD1,TRBJ1-1,many,TRBV2,CASNRGGTEAFF,TGTGCCAGCAACAGGGGAGGGACTGAAGCTTTCTTT
-,TRBJ2-7,many,TRBV27,CASSLGGYGSYEQYF,TGTGCCAGCAGTTTAGGGGGGTACGGATCCTACGAGCAGTACTTC
TRBD1,TRBJ2-3,few,TRBV30,CASHYNNRGRTTDTQYF,TGTGCCTCACACTATAACAACAGGGGGCGTACCACAGATACGCAGTATTTT
TRBD2,TRBJ2-3,-,TRBV7-9,CASSLELAVDTQYF,TGTGCCAGCAGCTTAGAGCTAGCGGTAGATACGCAGTATTTT
TRBD2,TRBJ2-3,-,TRBV27,CASSLRFPSGATDTQYF,TGTGCCAGCAGTTTAAGGTTTCCTAGCGGGGCCACAGATACGCAGTATTTT
-,TRBJ2-5,many,TRBV5-6,CASSLTGVDETQYF,TGTGCCAGCAGCTTAACGGGAGTAGATGAGACCCAGTACTTC
-,TRBJ1-2,many,TRBV27,CASSFMGYGYTF,TGTGCCAGCAGTTTTATGGGCTATGGCTACACCTTC
TRBD2,TRBJ2-7,few,TRBV20-1,CSARTSGSTYEQYF,TGCAGTGCTAGGACTAGCGGGAGCACCTACGAGCAGTACTTC
-,TRBJ2-2,few,TRBV12-3/TRBV12-4,CASSFSTANTGELFF,TGTGCCAGCAGTTTTTCAACAGCGAACACCGGGGAGCTGTTTTTT
-,TRBJ1-1,-,TRBV7-2,CASSLDRGDGEAFF,TGTGCCAGCAGCTTAGATCGAGGGGACGGGGAAGCTTTCTTT
-,TRBJ2-3,-,TRBV5-6,CASSWGGEGQNTDTQYF,TGTGCCAGCAGCTGGGGAGGTGAGGGGCAGAACACAGATACGCAGTATTTT
-,TRBJ1-1,-,TRBV12-3/TRBV12-4,CASSPNTEALF,TGTGCCAGCAGCCCTAACACTGAAGCTCTCTTT
-,TRBJ1-5,many,TRBV30,CAWSVRGTRPQHF,TGTGCCTGGAGTGTCCGGGGTACCAGGCCCCAGCATTTT
TRBD1,TRBJ2-1,many,TRBV7-8,CASSVLQGLYNEQFF,TGTGCCAGCAGCGTCCTACAGGGGTTGTACAATGAGCAGTTCTTC
-,TRBJ1-2,few,TRBV6-4,CAGRQGHGYTF,TGTGCCGGCCGGCAGGGGCATGGCTACACCTTC
-,TRBJ2-1,many,TRBV20-1,CSARDARIWDNEQFF,TGCAGTGCTAGAGATGCCAGGATCTGGGACAATGAGCAGTTCTTC
TRBD1,TRBJ2-3,many,TRBV7-8,CASSSQGAGSADTQYF,TGTGCCAGCAGCTCCCAGGGGGCGGGAAGCGCAGATACGCAGTATTTT
-,TRBJ2-1,many,TRBV29-1,CSVETGAPYNEQFF,TGCAGCGTTGAGACAGGCGCACCGTACAATGAGCAGTTCTTC
TRBD2,TRBJ2-6,-,TRBV7-3,CASSSPWGGSGANVLTF,TGTGCCAGCAGCTCGCCCTGGGGGGGCTCTGGGGCCAACGTCCTGACTTTC
-,TRBJ2-3,many,TRBV7-9,CASSPWTGRTDTQYF,TGTGCCAGCAGCCCATGGACTGGCCGCACAGATACGCAGTATTTT
-,TRBJ1-1,few,TRBV9,CASSVPRATFTEAFF,TGTGCCAGCAGCGTCCCCCGGGCCACCTTCACTGAAGCTTTCTTT
-,TRBJ2-1,few,TRBV5-4,CASRTGSGKNNEQFF,TGTGCCAGCAGAACGGGTAGCGGCAAAAACAATGAGCAGTTCTTC
-,TRBJ2-7,many,TRBV28,CATNAGRIRDEQYF,TGTGCTACCAATGCAGGTCGTATCCGAGACGAGCAGTACTTC
-,TRBJ2-2,few,TRBV20-1,CSASDQLDLFF,TGCAGTGCTTCCGACCAATTAGATCTGTTTTTT
TRBD2,TRBJ2-2,-,TRBV27,CASSPFLAGMDGELFF,TGTGCCAGCAGTCCTTTTTTAGCGGGAATGGACGGGGAGCTGTTTTTT
TRBD2,TRBJ2-7,many,TRBV11-2,CASCISGGLTYEQYF,TGTGCCAGCTGCATCTCGGGAGGGTTAACTTACGAGCAGTACTTC
-,TRBJ2-1,many,TRBV16,CASSGDRTGEQFF,TGTGCCAGCAGCGGAGATCGGACGGGGGAGCAGTTCTTC
-,TRBJ1-2,many,TRBV13,CASSLLAGRSDGYTF,TGTGCCAGCAGCTTATTAGCAGGGAGGAGTGATGGCTACACCTTC
TRBD1,TRBJ1-6,few,TRBV5-4,CASSSGGRGNSPLHF,TGTGCCAGCAGCTCGGGGGGCAGGGGGAATTCACCCCTCCACTTT
-,TRBJ2-2,-,TRBV12-3/TRBV12-4,CASSPPGAQGELFF,TGTGCCAGCAGTCCACCGGGGGCGCAGGGGGAGCTGTTTTTT
TRBD2,TRBJ2-3,many,TRBV3-1,CASSPGTSGRGPRTQYF,TGTGCCAGCAGCCCTGGGACTAGCGGGAGGGGCCCCCGGACGCAGTATTTT
-,TRBJ2-3,many,TRBV12-3/TRBV12-4,CASSSGDHTDTQYF,TGTGCCAGCAGTTCAGGGGACCACACAGATACGCAGTATTTT
-,TRBJ1-1,-,TRBV10-2,CASSGRGVDEAFF,TGCGCCAGCAGTGGCAGGGGAGTTGATGAAGCTTTCTTT